This T cell receptor (beta chain) comes out of a study of OX40 agonist ivuxolimab in advanced cancers. Study information: Patients with prior anti-PD-1, anti-PD-L1 or anti-CTLA-4 therapy were eligible; 35% to 45% had some.

TCRdb keeps only in-frame clones here, not all; method: immunoSEQ multiplex PCR. The data show fewer than 50,000 clones, with roughly 82% seen just once and approximately 6.9% held by the top ten. No patient had autoimmune disease or received systemic immunosuppression. Germline trimming cut 5 bases from V and 4 bases from J; bases unmatched to any gene: 5. This CDR3 has 15 residues. CDR1 and CDR2 (germline): SGHAT, FQNNGV. The sample was CD4+ or CD8+ T cells sorted from blood, taken in a trial of the OX40 agonist ivuxolimab. This chain connects TRBV11-2 to TRBJ2-1, with TRBD2 matching over 10 bases. The receptor's source is an adult with an advanced solid tumor such as melanoma, head and neck, liver or kidney cancer. The CDR3 DNA sequence: TGTGCCAGCAGCCTCGGACTAGCGGTATACAATGAGCAGTTCTTC. Translating gives CASSLGLAVYNEQFF.